The source of this T cell receptor (beta chain) is a study of siplizumab effects on memory and regulatory T cells. Findings and caveats of the study: The study found naive T cells seemingly more diverse than memory cells and seemingly major alloresponse contributors. Alloreactive sequences traceable to unstimulated CD4+ memory cells were significantly reduced by siplizumab. It was not possible to assign a naive or memory phenotype to roughly 80-95% of proliferating CD4+ or CD8+ clones. There were only a minor fraction of alloreactive clones that mapped to unstimulated subsets.

TCRdb keeps only in-frame clones here, not all; method: immunoSEQ multiplex PCR. The table shows fewer than 120,000 clones, with 92% occurring only once. The germline V gene encodes CDR1 SGDLS and CDR2 YYNGEE. The ends lost 2 bases at V and 7 bases at J; junction bases unmatched: 13. The CDR3 has 18 amino acids. A note on this clone: Its antigen is not identified.

The TCR sequence derives from a human donor in good health. This chain links TRBV9 with TRBJ2-1; 12 bases are shared with TRBD1. Sequences were obtained from CD4+ T cells sorted from blood. CDR3 nucleotides: TGTGCCAGCAGCGTCCGGAATCCCGGGACAGGGGGCCTGAATGAGCAGTTCTTC. Encoded protein: CASSVRNPGTGGLNEQFF.